The clone carrying this T cell receptor (beta chain) was seen a handful of times. This CDR3 contains 15 residues. The germline V gene encodes CDR1 DFQATT and CDR2 SNEGSKA (reference sequence). Trimming cost V 1 base and J 6 bases, with 19 bases left between them. This record belongs to a study of T-cell reconstitution after alpha-beta-depleted transplantation in children. Unique molecular identifiers were built into the TCRbeta library. TCRdb redid the calling of the PCR reads with MiXCR, one entry per CDR3 protein. The sample holds over 550,000 distinct CDR3 sequences; more than 9% are singletons and the top ten take roughly 4%.

This clonotype was obtained from a human donor who donated a stem cell graft to a child with acute myeloid leukemia. The source was PBMCs from the stem cell graft donor, collected from the stem cell graft. The chain links TRBV20-1 to TRBJ2-7; D call uncertain. In DNA form, the CDR3 reads TGCAGTGCTAGAGCGACGGTCTTAACAAAACCCGAGCAGTACTTC. Its translation is CSARATVLTKPEQYF.